This TCR beta chain was identified during a study of CD8 T cells in ankylosing spondylitis. As regards this clonotype: Its target is not known.

Unmatched junction bases numbered 16, after V lost 1 base and J lost 6 bases. The CDR3 spans 19 residues. Germline CDR1 SGHAT, CDR2 FQNNGV. Whole-study findings and limits: It was reported that disease-linked clones were significantly enriched in matched ankylosing spondylitis synovial fluid. What seemed typical of ankylosing spondylitis blood was a TCR beta motif built from several highly homologous variants. Both synovial fluid and blood in reactive arthritis had previously been reported to carry some motif variants.

TCRdb recomputed calls from the 5' RACE reads with MiXCR, one row per CDR3 protein. The repertoire holds about 360,000 distinct CDR3 sequences, with more than 20% as singletons. This receptor was taken from a male donor with ankylosing spondylitis or in good health (not recorded which). The chain has TRBV11-2 and TRBJ2-1, with 9 bases identical to TRBD2. Sequenced material: blood, either unsorted or a sorted T cell fraction (not recorded which). The CDR3 nucleotides read TGTGCCAGCAGCTTAGTTTCGGGGTTGAGGCGGGGGGGCAGCAATGAGCAGTTCTTC. This sequence encodes CASSLVSGLRRGGSNEQFF.